Below, 22 T cell receptor beta chains from the same sample are listed, as sequenced in a study of beta chain features in type 1 diabetes. All of the isolated RNA was reverse transcribed, so expressed TCRB transcripts were sequenced. TCRdb keeps only in-frame clones here, not all; method: immunoSEQ multiplex PCR. The sample lists approximately 240,000 clones, around 15% seen once, with approximately 0.086% in the top ten. These receptors have no identified antigens. Whole-study results and caveats: Moderate yet significant TCRB CDR3 shortening was seen in Type 1 diabetes patients in all four CD4+ subsets.

Material for sequencing was naive CD4+ T cells from blood. The receptors originated from a man aged 30 to 39 with type 1 diabetes.

This clone has more than one count but fewer than ten. The chain combines TRBV28 with TRBJ2-3, with D tentatively TRBD2 (5 bases). V was cut by 3 bases and J by 1 base, with 8 bases left in between. The germline CDR1 and CDR2 sequences are MDHEN and SYDVKM. The length of the CDR3 is 14 residues. In DNA, the CDR3 is TGTGCCAGCAGTTTCTCCGGGGGCACAGATACGCAGTATTTT. Translated, it gives CASSFSGGTDTQYF.

CDR3 DNA sequence: TGCGCCAGCAGCCACGTAGGGGGCTCCTACGAGCAGTACTTC. It encodes CASSHVGGSYEQYF. The chain combines TRBV4-1 with TRBJ2-7; the D gene is possibly TRBD1 (6 bases). The V gene's germline CDR1 is MGHRA and CDR2 YSYEKL. V lost 3 bases and J 0 bases, leaving 9 bases between the germline ends. CDR3 length: 14 residues.

CDR3 in amino acids: CASSESRQAAGEQYF. CDR3 coding DNA: TGTGCCAGCAGTGAATCGAGACAGGCGGCGGGCGAGCAGTACTTC. This chain connects TRBV25-1 to TRBJ2-7; possible D gene TRBD1, 6 bases. Germline V gives CDR1 MGHDK, CDR2 SYGVNS. Trimming removed 1 base at V and 6 bases at J, with 16 bases between. CDR3 length: 15 amino acids.

This chain connects TRBV27 to TRBJ1-1; possibly TRBD1 for D (5 bases). Trimming pared 5 bases from V and 3 bases from J, leaving 19 bases between. Germline V gene sequence: CDR1 MNHEY, CDR2 SMNVEV (reference sequence). This CDR3 has 16 amino acids. The CDR3 DNA sequence: TGTGCCAGCAGTGACTTTAGTCCAGGGAGGGACACTGAAGCTTTCTTT. Translation gives CASSDFSPGRDTEAFF.

The table lists this clone with a few counts. The V call is TRBV10-3, the J call TRBJ1-2; D is unresolved. Germline-derived CDR1 and CDR2 are ENHRY and SYGVKD. Between the trimmed V and J ends, which lost 2 bases and 6 bases, there was a span of 13 bases. The CDR3 contains 14 residues. DNA for the CDR3: TGTGCCATCAGTGAGGCGACGGACTTGCATGGCTACACCTTC. Translation: CAISEATDLHGYTF.

This clone came up a few times. Germline and junction disagree at one end, which may indicate a read error. This rearrangement joins TRBV29-1 to TRBJ2-1; 10 nucleotides align to TRBD2. This CDR3 has 15 residues. Germline lookup yields CDR1 SQVTM and CDR2 ANQGSEA. Here the CDR3 DNA reads TGCAGCGTCGAAGTAGCGGGGGGCTTTGATGTTGAGCAGTTCTTC. Translation gives CSVEVAGGFDVEQFF.

The V and J genes are TRBV19 and TRBJ2-7; 12 positions agree with TRBD2. The CDR3 totals 15 residues. CDR1 LNHDA and CDR2 SQIVND come from the germline V gene (reference sequence). Losses at the gene ends were 5 bases for V and 4 bases for J; bases not matched to a gene: 6. The CDR3 coding sequence is TGTGCCAGTAGTCTGCTAGCGGGAGGGCGGTACGAGCAGTACTTC. It specifies CASSLLAGGRYEQYF.

This chain uses TRBV11-2 with TRBJ2-3; TRBD1 or TRBD2 may be the D gene (6 bases each). The CDR3 is made up of 14 amino acids. The germline V and J ends were trimmed by 5 bases and 3 bases, with 12 bases remaining between them. The germline CDR1 and CDR2 sequences are SGHAT and FQNNGV. CDR3 sequence: CASSRGQATDTQYF. The CDR3 DNA reads as TGTGCCAGCAGCCGGGGGCAGGCTACAGATACGCAGTATTTT.

This chain joins TRBV7-9 and TRBJ1-4; no clear D gene. The germline V and J ends were trimmed by 5 bases and 3 bases, with 7 bases remaining between them. There are 13 residues in the CDR3. Germline-derived CDR1 and CDR2 are SEHNR and FQNEAQ (reference sequence). The CDR3 coding sequence is TGTGCCAGCAGCCCCGTGGCTAATGAAAAACTGTTTTTT. This encodes CASSPVANEKLFF.

This rearrangement joins TRBV6-4 to TRBJ2-7; 7 bases are a match to TRBD2. V shed 6 bases, J shed 2 bases, and the junction held 10 bases outside the gene matches. The length of the CDR3 is 15 residues. Germline CDR1 MRHNA, CDR2 SNTAGT. The CDR3 nucleotides are TGTGCCAGCAGCTCCCAGCCTAGCGGACCCTACGAGCAGTACTTC. It translates to CASSSQPSGPYEQYF.

In its sample, this clone was seen a few times. The identical CDR3 is also encoded by other nucleotide sequences in the sample. This rearrangement joins TRBV2 to TRBJ2-5; D gene uncertain. This CDR3 region has 11 residues. Germline-derived CDR1 and CDR2 are SNHLY and FYNNEI. The V gene lost 2 bases and the J gene lost 2 bases, with 0 bases spanning the gap. CDR3 protein: CASSEQETQYF. In DNA, the CDR3 is TGTGCCAGCAGTGAACAAGAGACCCAGTACTTC. Full variable domain (outside the CDR3, taken from reference TRBV2 and TRBJ2-5): EPEVTQTPSHQVTQMGQEVILRCVPISNHLYFYWYRQILGQKVEFLVSFYNNEISEKSEIFDDQFSVERPDGSNFTLKIRSTKLEDSAMYFCASSEQETQYFGPGTRLLVL.

This clone was picked up a small number of times. The same CDR3 can be traced to other DNA sequences in this sample. CDR3 sequence: CASSPDTNYGYTF. The CDR3 DNA sequence: TGTGCCAGCAGCCCCGACACTAACTATGGCTACACCTTC. The rearrangement uses TRBV7-2 and TRBJ1-2; D gene ambiguous. The V and J ends lost 5 bases and 0 bases respectively, with 7 bases between them. CDR1 SGHTA and CDR2 FQGNSA come from the germline V gene. CDR3 length: 13 amino acids.

This clone was counted between two and nine times. The chain combines TRBV7-2 with TRBJ2-2; D perhaps matches TRBD2 (5 bases). The ends were cut back, 2 bases at V and 3 bases at J, with 7 bases in the middle. CDR3 length: 14 residues. Germline CDR1 SGHTA, CDR2 FQGNSA. This CDR3 reads CASSLWRDTGELFF. CDR3 nucleotide sequence: TGTGCCAGCAGCTTATGGCGGGACACCGGGGAGCTGTTTTTT.

This chain connects TRBV5-1 to TRBJ2-3; D is uncertain. The CDR3 spans 14 residues. The germline gives CDR1 SGHRS, CDR2 YFSETQ. The V and J ends lost 0 bases and 1 base respectively, with 6 bases between them. CDR3 amino acids: CASSLVAGTDTQYF. The CDR3 DNA reads TGCGCCAGCAGCTTGGTGGCAGGCACAGATACGCAGTATTTT.

The chain carries TRBV9 and TRBJ2-1; the match to TRBD1 covers 8 bases. Germline CDR1 and CDR2: SGDLS and YYNGEE. Unmatched junction bases numbered 9, after V lost 0 bases and J lost 1 base. This CDR3 comprises 18 residues. CDR3 nucleotides: TGTGCCAGCAGCGTAGCCCCTCTACAGGGGGTATCCTACAATGAGCAGTTCTTC. Translating gives CASSVAPLQGVSYNEQFF.

This clone was counted a few times. A much larger clone lies one base from this, so it may be a read error. Other DNA sequences within the sample encode an identical CDR3. V usage is TRBV7-2 and J usage is TRBJ2-5; D gene ambiguous. The CDR3 has 11 amino acids. V shed 4 bases and J shed 2 bases, with 2 bases lying between them. Germline CDR1 and CDR2: SGHTA and FQGNSA. CDR3 bases: TGTGCCAGCAGCTCGCAAGAGACCCAGTACTTC. Encoded protein: CASSSQETQYF.

This clone appeared a few times. The chain employs TRBV7-2 and TRBJ2-1; unclear D gene. CDR1 SGHTA and CDR2 FQGNSA come from the germline V gene. The CDR3 is 11 residues long. Trimming took off 6 bases at V and 8 bases at J, with 8 bases between the two ends. The CDR3 DNA reads TGTGCCAGCAGATTAATGTATGAGCAGTTCTTC. It translates to CASRLMYEQFF.

This clone was detected only a few times. The V gene is TRBV28, the J gene TRBJ2-7; 11 nucleotides match TRBD1. V gave up 8 bases and J gave up 5 bases; unmatched junction bases: 8. From germline, CDR1 is MDHEN and CDR2 SYDVKM. This CDR3 spans 14 amino acids. CDR3 nucleotides: TGTGCCAGCTGGAGGGACAGGGGGGCAGACGAGCAGTACTTC. As protein: CASWRDRGADEQYF.

This clone was observed a handful of times. The J gene is TRBJ2-1, the V gene TRBV29-1; 10 bases are shared with TRBD2. The CDR3 is 13 amino acids. In germline, CDR1 is SQVTM, CDR2 ANQGSEA. The V gene end was trimmed by 7 bases and the J gene end by 2 bases; junction bases not matched to a gene: 2. CDR3 sequence (DNA): TGCAGCGCAGCGGGAGGGCCCTACAATGAGCAGTTCTTC. It translates to CSAAGGPYNEQFF.

The chain carries TRBV7-9 and TRBJ1-2; D not certain. Per germline, CDR1 SEHNR and CDR2 FQNEAQ (reference sequence). V lost 5 bases and J 3 bases, leaving 10 bases between the germline ends. This CDR3 is 13 amino acids long. The CDR3 loop reads CASSGRVDYGYTF. CDR3 sequence (DNA): TGTGCCAGCAGCGGGAGGGTAGACTATGGCTACACCTTC.

This clone was counted a few times. This chain uses TRBV29-1 with TRBJ2-5, with TRBD2 matching 7 bases. Unmatched junction bases numbered 8, after V lost 4 bases and J lost 3 bases. The CDR3 is 14 residues long. CDR1 is SQVTM and CDR2 is ANQGSEA in the germline V gene. The CDR3 reads CSVALASGEETQYF. The CDR3 nucleotides read TGCAGCGTTGCACTAGCGAGTGGGGAAGAGACCCAGTACTTC.

The rearrangement uses TRBV5-1 and TRBJ2-2; TRBD1 matches at 9 bases. Germline assignment: CDR1 SGHRS and CDR2 YFSETQ. CDR3 size: 16 residues. J gave up 4 bases and V 0 bases, and 4 bases lay outside the gene matches. The CDR3 DNA sequence: TGCGCCAGCAGCTTGGTTCGGGACAGGGTCACCGGGGAGCTGTTTTTT. It is translated as CASSLVRDRVTGELFF.